This TCR beta chain was sequenced during a study of blood T cell repertoires in COVID-19. In the study overall: PBMCs, B-cell-depleted T cells, or T cells were the source of the cDNA or gDNA that made up the material.

Method: immunoSEQ multiplex PCR; TCRdb's copy keeps in-frame clones and lacks some. The sample records around 250,000 clones, 70% to 90% being singletons. The sequence came from a man aged 45-65 years with active or convalescent COVID-19. The sequenced sample consisted of peripheral blood.

The CDR3 nucleotides are TGTGCCAGTAGTACGACCAGGGGGTACGCCAAAAACATTCAGTACTTC. This encodes CASSTTRGYAKNIQYF. V and J are TRBV19 and TRBJ2-4, with 7 bases that match TRBD1. The CDR3 spans 16 residues. The germline V gene has CDR1 LNHDA and CDR2 SQIVND (reference sequence). After removal of 4 bases from V and 1 base from J, the junction contained 7 bases not matched to a gene.